The TCR beta chain under discussion was sequenced for a study of blood T cell repertoires in COVID-19. Per the study methods: Amplification with reference gene primers provided the estimates of nucleated cell counts. Clones were read by immunoSEQ multiplex PCR, and TCRdb kept only the in-frame ones, dropping some. V, J and clone size reflect that table, while D and trimming were determined from the DNA. Seen here are approximately 130,000 clones, around 77% observed once, and the top ten hold 10% to 11%. The CDR3 totals 13 residues. Germline V gene lookup returns CDR1 SGHDT and CDR2 YYEEEE. V lost 5 bases and J lost 0, with 8 bases in between. This clone was counted between two and nine times.

The TCR comes from a human donor in a cohort sampled during active COVID-19. Sequenced sample: peripheral blood. This chain joins TRBV5-6 and TRBJ1-1; a weak D match, TRBD1 (5 bases). CDR3 nucleotides: TGTGCCAGCAGTTACAGGCTGAACACTGAAGCTTTCTTT. This codes for CASSYRLNTEAFF.